The source of this T cell receptor beta chain is a study of blood T cell repertoires in COVID-19. Study overall: PBMCs, B-cell-depleted T cells, or T cells provided the cDNA or gDNA that made up the material.

This CDR3 is built from 14 residues. Trimming took 6 bases from V and 2 from J, leaving 14 bases between them. CDR1 and CDR2 from the germline V gene are SNHLY and FYNNEI. TCRdb's copy holds only in-frame clones and misses some; the assay was immunoSEQ multiplex PCR. This sample has approximately 40,000 clones, with approximately 84% found just once. The rearrangement links TRBV2 to TRBJ2-7; D is perhaps TRBD1 (5 bases). Sequenced material: peripheral blood. The sequence came from a human donor in a cohort sampled during active COVID-19. Here the CDR3 reads CASRTTRVTYEQYF. The CDR3 DNA reads TGTGCCAGCAGGACAACCAGGGTTACCTACGAGCAGTACTTC.